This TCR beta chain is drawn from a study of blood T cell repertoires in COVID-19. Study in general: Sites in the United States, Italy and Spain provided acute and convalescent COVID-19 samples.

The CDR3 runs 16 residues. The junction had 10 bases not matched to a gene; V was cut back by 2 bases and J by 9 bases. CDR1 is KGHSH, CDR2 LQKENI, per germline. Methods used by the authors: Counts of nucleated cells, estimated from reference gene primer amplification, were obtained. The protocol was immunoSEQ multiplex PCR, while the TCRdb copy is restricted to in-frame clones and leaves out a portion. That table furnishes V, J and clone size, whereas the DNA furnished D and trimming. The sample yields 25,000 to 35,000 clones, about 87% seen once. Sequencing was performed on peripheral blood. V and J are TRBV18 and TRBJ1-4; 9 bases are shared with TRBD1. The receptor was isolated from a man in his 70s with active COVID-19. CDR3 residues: CASSPGVRDREQKLFF. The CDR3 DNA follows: TGTGCCAGCTCACCAGGCGTCCGGGACAGGGAGCAAAAACTGTTTTTT.